This T cell receptor (beta chain) originates from a study of blood T cell repertoires in COVID-19. Study overall: Acute and convalescent COVID-19 samples came from the United States, Italy and Spain. Nucleic acid was either cDNA or gDNA, and it came from T cells, B-cell-depleted T cells, or PBMCs.

This CDR3 spans 16 amino acids. Per germline, CDR1 SGHNT and CDR2 YYREEE (reference sequence). V lost 0 bases and J lost 4; bases outside the gene matches: 5. This clone was counted once. In the authors' workflow: Reference gene primer amplification gave estimated nucleated cell counts. Here immunoSEQ multiplex PCR was the method, and the copy in TCRdb shows in-frame clones only, minus some. V, J and clone size are taken as reported in that table, and D and trimming were inferred from the DNA itself. The sample contains about 100,000 clones, about 88% of which appear only once. The gene calls are TRBV5-4 and TRBJ2-7; 12 bases agree with TRBD1. This TCR was sampled from a man aged 25 to 45 in a cohort sampled during active COVID-19. Sequenced: peripheral blood. In nucleotides, the CDR3 is TGTGCCAGCAGCTTGGGGGGGACAGGGGGCCAGTACGAGCAGTACTTC. Translated, it gives CASSLGGTGGQYEQYF. Full variable domain (remainder filled in from reference TRBV5-4 and TRBJ2-7): ETGVTQSPTHLIKTRGQQVTLRCSSQSGHNTVSWYQQALGQGPQFIFQYYREEENGRGNFPPRFSGLQFPNYSSELNVNALELDDSALYLCASSLGGTGGQYEQYFGPGTRLTVT.